This T cell receptor (beta chain) comes out of a study of CD8 T cell repertoires and HIV-1 epitope variants. Survey-depth immunoSEQ sequencing covered TCR beta CDR3 regions. Generated by immunoSEQ multiplex PCR, the TCRdb table keeps only in-frame clones and is missing some. The profile shows over 4,000 clones, 65% to 80% of them singletons. Trimming removed 3 bases at V and 1 base at J, with 6 bases between. CDR3 length: 13 residues. Germline V gene sequence: CDR1 LNHDA, CDR2 SQIVND (reference sequence). Findings and caveats of the study: Some ten TCR beta clonotypes were antigen-specific, roughly 6 apparently recognizing autologous or escape variants.

Concerning this clone itself: Its antigen is unidentified.

The chain joins TRBV19 to TRBJ1-1, with unresolved D. The receptor was derived from a male donor with HIV. Sequenced input: cultured CD8+ T cells derived from PBMCs. In DNA form, the CDR3 reads TGTGCCAGTAGTATCGCAGAGAACACTGAAGCTTTCTTT. Translation: CASSIAENTEAFF. Full variable domain (missing parts from reference TRBV19 and TRBJ1-1): DGGITQSPKYLFRKEGQNVTLSCEQNLNHDAMYWYRQDPGQGLRLIYYSQIVNDFQKGDIAEGYSVSREKKESFPLTVTSAQKNPTAFYLCASSIAENTEAFFGQGTRLTVV.